Presented here are 20 T cell receptor beta chains from one specimen sequenced in a study of OX40 agonist ivuxolimab in advanced cancers. Some clones are missing from TCRdb's copy, which holds only in-frame ones; the method was immunoSEQ multiplex PCR. The sample records 55,000 to 65,000 clones, approximately 89% being singletons. The sample consisted of CD4+ or CD8+ T cells sorted from blood, taken in a trial of the OX40 agonist ivuxolimab. Receptors originate from an adult with an advanced solid tumor such as melanoma, head and neck, liver or kidney cancer.

The CDR3 spells CASSEATDNYEQYF. The CDR3 coding sequence is TGTGCCAGCAGTGAAGCGACAGACAACTACGAGCAGTACTTC. The genes are TRBV27 and TRBJ2-7; maybe TRBD1 (5 bases). Trimming removed 5 bases at V and 3 bases at J, with 14 bases between. Germline CDR1 MNHEY, CDR2 SMNVEV (reference sequence). The CDR3 has 14 amino acids.

The chain has TRBV5-4 and TRBJ2-3, with 8 bases lining up with TRBD2. Germline values: CDR1 SGHNT, CDR2 YYREEE (reference sequence). The CDR3 contains 18 residues. With V trimmed by 7 bases and J by 0 bases, 16 bases remained unmatched. CDR3 in amino acids: CASPRVAGGPSSTDTQYF. CDR3 nucleotide sequence: TGTGCCAGCCCACGGGTGGCGGGGGGCCCCTCTAGCACAGATACGCAGTATTTT.

V and J are TRBV5-1 and TRBJ2-1, with 8 positions matching TRBD2. CDR3 length: 16 residues. The V gene's germline CDR1 is SGHRS and CDR2 YFSETQ. Losses at the gene ends were 0 bases for V and 7 bases for J; bases not matched to a gene: 9. The CDR3 DNA reads TGCGCCAGCAGCTTGGCCGGACTAGCCGGCAGGAATGAGCAGTTCTTC. It translates to CASSLAGLAGRNEQFF.

V gene TRBV6-1 combines with J gene TRBJ1-1; 8 nucleotides agree with TRBD1. J lost 6 bases, V lost 5 bases, and 5 bases had no gene match. CDR1 is MNHNS and CDR2 is SASEGT in the germline V gene. The CDR3 sequence is 13 residues long. The CDR3 DNA reads TGTGCCAGCAGTCTAGGACAGGGCGCTGAAGCTTTCTTT. Translation: CASSLGQGAEAFF.

The DNA for the CDR3 is TGTGCCATCAGTGAGGTCGGGGGGTACTCCAATGAGCAGTTCTTC. Its translation: CAISEVGGYSNEQFF. The chain couples TRBV10-3 to TRBJ2-1, with 7 positions matching TRBD2. Germline lookup yields CDR1 ENHRY and CDR2 SYGVKD. The CDR3 runs 15 residues. V shed 2 bases, J shed 6 bases, and the junction held 7 bases outside the gene matches.

The chain is built from TRBV6-5 and TRBJ2-6, with D uncertain. Between the trimmed V and J ends, which lost 0 bases and 4 bases, there was a span of 10 bases. The CDR3 runs 16 residues. Germline V gene sequence: CDR1 MNHEY, CDR2 SVGAGI. The CDR3, as DNA: TGTGCCAGCAGTTACTCTTTGCTGTCCGGGGCCAACGTCCTGACTTTC. This translates into CASSYSLLSGANVLTF.

The CDR3 loop is CASSSSGAWPQHF. In nucleotides, the CDR3 is TGTGCCAGCAGTTCTTCAGGGGCTTGGCCCCAGCATTTT. V and J are TRBV27 and TRBJ1-5, with a tentative D call TRBD1 (6 bases). The CDR3 is 13 residues long. Germline V gene data show CDR1 as MNHEY and CDR2 as SMNVEV (reference sequence). V gave up 4 bases and J gave up 9 bases, with 13 bases separating them.

The V and J genes are TRBV18 and TRBJ1-4; 7 nucleotides match TRBD1. There are 15 residues in the CDR3. In germline, CDR1 is KGHSH, CDR2 LQKENI. Trimming at V came to 4 bases and at J to 2 bases, leaving 4 bases not matched to a gene. The CDR3 sequence is CASSLTGSTNEKLFF. CDR3 nucleotide sequence: TGTGCCAGCTCACTGACAGGGAGTACTAATGAAAAACTGTTTTTT.

The gene calls are TRBV6-6 and TRBJ1-5, with TRBD1 matching 7 bases. J gave up 3 bases and V 2 bases, and 4 bases lay outside the gene matches. This CDR3 contains 15 residues. Germline V gene sequence: CDR1 MNHNY, CDR2 SVGAGI (reference sequence). The CDR3 sequence: CASSYTGVYNQPQHF. In nucleotides, the CDR3 is TGTGCCAGCAGTTACACAGGGGTCTACAATCAGCCCCAGCATTTT.

V usage is TRBV5-4 and J usage is TRBJ2-3; TRBD1 aligns across 7 bases. Per germline, CDR1 SGHNT and CDR2 YYREEE (reference sequence). The ends lost 0 bases at V and 6 bases at J; junction bases unmatched: 1. This CDR3 is built from 13 residues. The CDR3 bases are TGTGCCAGCAGCTTGGACAGGGGCGATACGCAGTATTTT. Protein sequence: CASSLDRGDTQYF.

The CDR3 DNA reads as TGTGCCAGCAGCTCCCTAGCGGGGGTTCCAGGGGACATTCAGTACTTC. Protein sequence: CASSSLAGVPGDIQYF. V usage is TRBV28 and J usage is TRBJ2-4, with 10 bases matching TRBD2. The V gene's germline CDR1 is MDHEN and CDR2 SYDVKM. The CDR3 has 16 amino acids. Trimming cost V 6 bases and J 8 bases; bases outside gene matches: 13. Looking up the rest from reference TRBV28 and TRBJ2-4 gives the full variable domain: DVKVTQSSRYLVKRTGEKVFLECVQDMDHENMFWYRQDPGLGLRLIYFSYDVKMKEKGDIPEGYSVSREKKERFSLILESASTNQTSMYLCASSSLAGVPGDIQYFGAGTRLSVL.

V gene TRBV25-1 combines with J gene TRBJ2-6; perhaps D is TRBD1 or TRBD2 (5 bases each). CDR3 length equals 16 residues. Germline CDR1 is MGHDK and CDR2 is SYGVNS. Trimming took 4 bases from V and 11 from J, leaving 21 bases between them. Here the CDR3 DNA reads TGTGCCAGCAGTGGGGGACGGAATCGCTGGGAAGACGTCCTGACTTTC. Its protein is CASSGGRNRWEDVLTF.

J is TRBJ2-7 and V is TRBV6-5, with 7 bases lining up with TRBD1. Losses at the gene ends were 6 bases for V and 1 base for J; bases not matched to a gene: 6. The CDR3 length is 14 residues. Per germline, CDR1 MNHEY and CDR2 SVGAGI. This chain's CDR3 is CASSRDRKSYEQYF. CDR3 bases: TGTGCCAGCAGCCGGGACAGAAAATCCTACGAGCAGTACTTC.

The V gene is TRBV6-5, the J gene TRBJ2-1; perhaps TRBD1 as D (5 bases). The V end lost 4 bases, the J end lost 1 base, and 14 bases lay between the germline ends. The CDR3 contains 16 residues. The germline gives CDR1 MNHEY, CDR2 SVGAGI. The chain's CDR3 is CASSSRQSTSYNEQFF. DNA of the CDR3: TGTGCCAGCAGTTCACGACAGAGCACGTCCTACAATGAGCAGTTCTTC.

This chain links TRBV25-1 with TRBJ1-4; D not resolved. The CDR3 length is 12 residues. Germline V gives CDR1 MGHDK, CDR2 SYGVNS. Trimming pared 4 bases from V and 5 bases from J, leaving 5 bases between. The DNA for the CDR3 is TGTGCCAGCAGTGGAATGAATGAAAAACTGTTTTTT. This gives the protein CASSGMNEKLFF. The entire variable domain, with the rest obtained from reference TRBV25-1 and TRBJ1-4, is as follows: EADIYQTPRYLVIGTGKKITLECSQTMGHDKMYWYQQDPGMELHLIHYSYGVNSTEKGDLSSESTVSRIRTEHFPLTLESARPSHTSQYLCASSGMNEKLFFGSGTQLSVL.

The chain links TRBV7-7 to TRBJ2-5; 11 nucleotides agree with TRBD2. In germline, CDR1 is SSHAT, CDR2 FNYEAQ (reference sequence). CDR3 length equals 16 residues. V lost 5 bases and J lost 4; bases outside the gene matches: 9. DNA for the CDR3: TGTGCCAGCAGCCTGACAACTAGCGGGGGTGGAGAGACCCAGTACTTC. Its translation is CASSLTTSGGGETQYF.

This clone was recorded only once. V is TRBV5-1 and J is TRBJ2-7, with D perhaps being TRBD1 or TRBD2 (5 bases each). CDR3 size: 15 residues. Per germline, CDR1 SGHRS and CDR2 YFSETQ. V gave up 4 bases and J gave up 2 bases, with 16 bases separating them. DNA for the CDR3: TGCGCCAGCAGCGCGGCGCCGGGACCTACCTACGAGCAGTACTTC. The encoded protein is CASSAAPGPTYEQYF.

The count of this clone is one. The chain uses TRBV7-8 and TRBJ1-4; the match to TRBD1 covers 7 bases. In germline, CDR1 is SGHVS, CDR2 FQNEAQ. The CDR3 loop spans 15 amino acids. J was trimmed by 8 bases and V by 1 base; bases with no gene match: 7. In DNA form, the CDR3 reads TGTGCCAGCAGCTTAGTTTTACAGGGGCGGGAAAAACTGTTTTTT. It translates to CASSLVLQGREKLFF.

The chain recombines TRBV19 with TRBJ2-5, with TRBD1 identical over 7 bases. Germline assignment: CDR1 LNHDA and CDR2 SQIVND (reference sequence). V lost 7 bases to trimming and J lost 3 bases; unmatched junction nucleotides: 2. This CDR3 is built from 12 residues. The CDR3 protein is CASTTGEETQYF. CDR3 sequence (DNA): TGTGCCAGTACAACAGGGGAAGAGACCCAGTACTTC.

The CDR3 protein is CASGGGTNTGELFF. DNA for the CDR3: TGTGCCAGCGGCGGCGGGACGAACACCGGGGAGCTGTTTTTT. The rearrangement uses TRBV11-2 and TRBJ2-2; perhaps TRBD2 as D (6 bases). Germline loops: CDR1 SGHAT, CDR2 FQNNGV. V gave up 8 bases and J gave up 0 bases, with 10 bases separating them. The CDR3 is made up of 14 amino acids.